The T cell receptor beta chain under discussion was sequenced for a study of blood T cell repertoires in COVID-19. Study background: Acute and convalescent COVID-19 specimens originated in the United States, Italy and Spain. Sources were T cells, B-cell-depleted T cells, or PBMCs; the material itself was cDNA or gDNA.

Clones were read by immunoSEQ multiplex PCR, and TCRdb kept only the in-frame ones, dropping some. The sample lists more than 200,000 clones, around 84% occurring once. The CDR3 extends over 15 amino acids. Germline V gene data show CDR1 as SGHAT and CDR2 as FQNNGV. V dropped 6 bases and J dropped 6; count of bases not matched to a gene: 8. What was sequenced was peripheral blood. The sequence derives from a man aged 55-75 years with acute or convalescent COVID-19. The chain couples TRBV11-2 to TRBJ2-2; 9 bases agree with TRBD1. CDR3 loop: CASRRPGQGSGELFF. CDR3 bases: TGTGCCAGCAGGCGCCCGGGACAGGGATCCGGGGAGCTGTTTTTT. Together with reference TRBV11-2 and TRBJ2-2, the CDR3 gives the full variable domain: EAGVAQSPRYKIIEKRQSVAFWCNPISGHATLYWYQQILGQGPKLLIQFQNNGVVDDSQLPKDRFSAERLKGVDSTLKIQPAKLEDSAVYLCASRRPGQGSGELFFGEGSRLTVL.